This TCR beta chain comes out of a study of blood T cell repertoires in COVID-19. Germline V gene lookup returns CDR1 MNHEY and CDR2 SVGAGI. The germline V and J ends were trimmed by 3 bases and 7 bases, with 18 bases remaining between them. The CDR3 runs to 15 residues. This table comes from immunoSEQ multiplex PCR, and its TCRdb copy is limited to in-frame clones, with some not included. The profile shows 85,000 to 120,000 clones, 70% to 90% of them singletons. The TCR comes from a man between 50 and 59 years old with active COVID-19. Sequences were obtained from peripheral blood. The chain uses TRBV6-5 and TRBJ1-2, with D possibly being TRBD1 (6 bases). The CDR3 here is CASSYRANGGSGYTF. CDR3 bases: TGTGCCAGCAGTTATCGCGCGAATGGGGGCAGTGGCTACACCTTC.